Here is one TCR beta chain with its context. Its antigen is not yet known. There are no base qualities to consult, and no much larger clone falls within one base. From a lookup of the germline V gene, CDR1 and CDR2 are SGHTA and FQGTGA. The CDR3 sequence holds 16 residues, the cysteine and phenylalanine included. The only DNA kept is the CDR3, 48 bases in frame from the first base. V is pruned by 0 bases and J by 0 bases, leaving 3 bases of the junction without a gene match. This record comes from a study listed by TCRdb under 2016. The method behind the library was RT-PCR. Sequencer: Illumina MiSeq. The raw public reads went through TCRdb reprocessing: fastp at Q25, MiXCR clone calling, in-frame beta chains kept. Every CDR3 protein is listed once, alongside the most common genes and DNA of its rows. The sample table shows about 700,000 distinct CDR3 sequences, and more than 13% are seen once. Roughly 3.6% of the sample lies in the top ten.

The sequencing input was memory CD4+ T cells from blood. The V and J segments used are TRBV7-3 and TRBJ2-3, and 7 bases in between align with TRBD2. The receptor was derived from a female donor in good health, serving as a healthy control. The CDR3 here reads CASSLTAGVSTDTQYF. The nucleotides read TGTGCCAGCAGCTTAACGGCGGGAGTTAGCACAGATACGCAGTATTTT.